This entry concerns a single TCR beta chain. Its antigen remains unknown. The germline V gene has CDR1 SGHRS and CDR2 YFSETQ. J lost 4 bases, V lost 1 base, and 8 bases had no gene match. This CDR3 comprises 16 residues. The data were produced by immunoSEQ multiplex PCR, yet TCRdb's version contains in-frame clones alone and is incomplete. The table has some 290,000 clones, around 90% seen once; the top ten hold roughly 0.88%. The sample belongs to a study of cytomegalovirus exposure and HLA in healthy donors. Findings and caveats of the study: In vitro experiments confirmed that a few CMV-associated chains were specific for CMV antigens. The majority of TCR sequences were rare, yet some public TCRs appeared in many donors. Cytomegalovirus association was listed for approximately 160 TCR beta chains.

The source material was PBMCs. The sequence derives from a man aged 30 to 45 in good health and CMV-seronegative. The chain combines TRBV5-1 with TRBJ2-5, with TRBD1 identical over 9 bases. The CDR3 sequence: CASSLLPGQGRETQYF. The DNA for the CDR3 is TGCGCCAGCAGCTTGCTTCCGGGACAGGGTAGAGAGACCCAGTACTTC.